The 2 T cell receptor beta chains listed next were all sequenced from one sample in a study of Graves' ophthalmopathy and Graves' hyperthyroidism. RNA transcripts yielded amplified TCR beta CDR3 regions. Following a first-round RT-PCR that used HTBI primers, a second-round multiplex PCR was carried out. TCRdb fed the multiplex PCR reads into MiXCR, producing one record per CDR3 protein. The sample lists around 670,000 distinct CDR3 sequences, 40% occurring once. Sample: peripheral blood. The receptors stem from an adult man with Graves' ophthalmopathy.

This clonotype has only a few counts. The CDR3 loop reads CASSLMTGTQETQYF. In nucleotides, the CDR3 is TGTGCCAGCAGCCTTATGACAGGGACCCAAGAGACCCAGTACTTC. The chain is built from TRBV14 and TRBJ2-5; 7 bases align to TRBD1. The CDR3 contains 15 residues. After removal of 4 bases from V and 1 base from J, the junction contained 6 bases not matched to a gene. Per germline, CDR1 SGHDN and CDR2 FVKESK.

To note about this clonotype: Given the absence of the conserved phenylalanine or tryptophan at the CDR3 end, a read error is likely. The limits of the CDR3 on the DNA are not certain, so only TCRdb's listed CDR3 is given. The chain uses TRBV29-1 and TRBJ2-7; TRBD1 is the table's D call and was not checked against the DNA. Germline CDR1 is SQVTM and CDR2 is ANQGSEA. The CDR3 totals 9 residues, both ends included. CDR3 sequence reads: CSVDIRGCL.